Detailed here is one TCR beta chain. TCRdb reanalysed the 5' RACE reads using MiXCR and keeps one entry per CDR3 protein. The repertoire consists of approximately 890,000 distinct CDR3 sequences, with 9% to 15% occurring once and the leading ten covering around 1.6%. These data belong to a study of identical twins. The CDR3 has 11 residues. CDR1 and CDR2 from the germline V gene are SNHLY and FYNNEI. Separately, the same data were catalogued under a study of yellow fever vaccine responses in identical twins.

Input material: PBMCs. The source is a young woman in good health. The chain recombines TRBV2 with TRBJ2-5, with TRBD2 matching 8 bases. CDR3 sequence (DNA): TGTGCGTGCGGGGGGCAAGAGACCCAGTACTTC. Protein sequence: CACGGQETQYF.